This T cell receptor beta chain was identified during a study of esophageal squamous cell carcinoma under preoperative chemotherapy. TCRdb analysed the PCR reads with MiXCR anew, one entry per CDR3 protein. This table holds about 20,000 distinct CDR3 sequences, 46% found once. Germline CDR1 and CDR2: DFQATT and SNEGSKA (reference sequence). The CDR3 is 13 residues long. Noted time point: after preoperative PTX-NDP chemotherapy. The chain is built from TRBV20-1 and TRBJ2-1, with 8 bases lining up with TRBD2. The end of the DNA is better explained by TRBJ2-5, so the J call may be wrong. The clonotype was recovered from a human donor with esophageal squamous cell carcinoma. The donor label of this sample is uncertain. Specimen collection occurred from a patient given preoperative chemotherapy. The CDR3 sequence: CSAMAGGGETQYF. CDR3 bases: TGCAGTGCTATGGCGGGAGGAGGGGAGACCCAGTACTTC.